Here is one TCR beta chain with its context. The data were produced by immunoSEQ multiplex PCR, yet TCRdb's version contains in-frame clones alone and is incomplete. The sample has hundreds of thousands of clones, approximately 79% seen once. The data were taken from a study of shared clonotypes between healthy human individuals. From germline, CDR1 is SGHTA and CDR2 FQGNSA. The CDR3 contains 19 residues. V trimming: 1 base; J trimming: 3 bases; junction bases outside the gene matches: 17. Sequenced input: memory CD4+ T cells sorted from blood. The subset denotes: CD45RA-negative fraction. This receptor was identified in a man aged 30-40 years in good health. The V and J genes are TRBV7-2 and TRBJ2-7, with TRBD2 identical over 8 bases. This CDR3 is CASSLGISGSWGANYEQYF. CDR3 in DNA: TGTGCCAGCAGCTTAGGCATCAGCGGGAGCTGGGGCGCAAACTACGAGCAGTACTTC.